This TCR beta chain originates from a study of T cells in Graves' hyperthyroidism and ophthalmopathy. Amplified TCR beta CDR3 regions came from RNA transcripts. The HTBI set primed first-round TCR CDR3 RT-PCR. From the multiplex PCR reads, TCRdb called clonotypes with MiXCR, one entry per CDR3 protein. The sample carries hundreds of thousands of distinct CDR3 sequences, approximately 15% recorded once. The CDR3 loop spans 15 amino acids. Looked up from germline, CDR1 is SGDLS and CDR2 is YYNGEE. With V trimmed by 2 bases and J by 2 bases, 5 bases remained unmatched. The chain has TRBV9 and TRBJ2-3; 7 nucleotides line up with TRBD1. The sequencing input was blood. The origin of this receptor is a woman aged 25 to 39 with Graves' hyperthyroidism. The chain's CDR3 is CASSVGDRDTDTQYF. CDR3 nucleotides: TGTGCCAGCAGCGTTGGAGACAGGGACACAGATACGCAGTATTTT.